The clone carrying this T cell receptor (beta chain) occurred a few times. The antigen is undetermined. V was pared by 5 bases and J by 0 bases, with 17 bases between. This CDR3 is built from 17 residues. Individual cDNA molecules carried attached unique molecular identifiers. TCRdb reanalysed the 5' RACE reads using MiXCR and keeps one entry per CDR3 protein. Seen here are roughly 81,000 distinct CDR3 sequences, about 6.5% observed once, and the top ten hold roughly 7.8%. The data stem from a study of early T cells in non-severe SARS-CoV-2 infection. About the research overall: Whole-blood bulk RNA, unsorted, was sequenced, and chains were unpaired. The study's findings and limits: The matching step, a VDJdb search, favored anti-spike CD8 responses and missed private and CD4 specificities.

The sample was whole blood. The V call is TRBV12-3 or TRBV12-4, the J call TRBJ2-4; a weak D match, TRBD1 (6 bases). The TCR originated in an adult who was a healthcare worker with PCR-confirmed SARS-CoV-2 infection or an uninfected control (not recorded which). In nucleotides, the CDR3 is TGTGCCAGCAGTCCAAACCAGGGGCTAACAGCCAAAAACATTCAGTACTTC. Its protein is CASSPNQGLTAKNIQYF.